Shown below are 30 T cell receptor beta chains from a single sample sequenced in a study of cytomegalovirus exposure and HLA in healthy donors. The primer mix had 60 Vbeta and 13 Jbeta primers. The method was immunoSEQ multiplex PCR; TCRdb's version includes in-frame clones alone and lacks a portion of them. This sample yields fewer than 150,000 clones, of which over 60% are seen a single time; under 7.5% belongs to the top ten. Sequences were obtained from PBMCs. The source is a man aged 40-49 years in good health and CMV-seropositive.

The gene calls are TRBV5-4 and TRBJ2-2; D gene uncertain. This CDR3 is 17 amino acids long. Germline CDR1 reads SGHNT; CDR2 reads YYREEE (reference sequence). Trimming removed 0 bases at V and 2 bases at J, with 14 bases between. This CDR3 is CASSLVGFSRNTGELFF. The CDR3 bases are TGTGCCAGCAGCTTGGTTGGTTTTAGCCGAAACACCGGGGAGCTGTTTTTT.

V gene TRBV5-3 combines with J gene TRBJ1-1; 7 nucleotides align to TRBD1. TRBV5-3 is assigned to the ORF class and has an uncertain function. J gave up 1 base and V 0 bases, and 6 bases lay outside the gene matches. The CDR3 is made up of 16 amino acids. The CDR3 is CARSLVGDRQNTEAFF. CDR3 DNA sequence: TGTGCCAGAAGCTTGGTAGGGGACAGACAGAACACTGAAGCTTTCTTT.

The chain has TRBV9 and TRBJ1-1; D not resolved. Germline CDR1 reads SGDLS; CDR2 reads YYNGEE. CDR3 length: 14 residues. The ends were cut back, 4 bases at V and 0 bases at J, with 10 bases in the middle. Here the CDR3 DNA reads TGTGCCAGCAGCCTGAGTTCTATGAACACTGAAGCTTTCTTT. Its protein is CASSLSSMNTEAFF.

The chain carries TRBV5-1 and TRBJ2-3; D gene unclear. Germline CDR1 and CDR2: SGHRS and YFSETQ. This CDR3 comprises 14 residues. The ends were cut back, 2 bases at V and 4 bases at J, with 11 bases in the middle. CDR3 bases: TGCGCCAGCAGCTTCGGTAATCCGGCAGATACGCAGTATTTT. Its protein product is CASSFGNPADTQYF.

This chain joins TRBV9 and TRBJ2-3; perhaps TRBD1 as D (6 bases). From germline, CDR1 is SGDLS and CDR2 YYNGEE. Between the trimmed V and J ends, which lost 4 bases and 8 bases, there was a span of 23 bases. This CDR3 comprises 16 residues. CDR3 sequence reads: CASSPRGGGGEVTQYF. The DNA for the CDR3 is TGTGCCAGCAGCCCTAGAGGGGGTGGAGGTGAGGTTACGCAGTATTTT.

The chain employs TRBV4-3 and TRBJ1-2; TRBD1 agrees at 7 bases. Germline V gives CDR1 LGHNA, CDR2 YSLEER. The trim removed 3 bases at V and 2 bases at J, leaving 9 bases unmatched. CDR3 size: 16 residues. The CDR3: CASSQWDSAPNYGYTF. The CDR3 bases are TGCGCCAGCAGCCAGTGGGACAGCGCCCCAAACTATGGCTACACCTTC.

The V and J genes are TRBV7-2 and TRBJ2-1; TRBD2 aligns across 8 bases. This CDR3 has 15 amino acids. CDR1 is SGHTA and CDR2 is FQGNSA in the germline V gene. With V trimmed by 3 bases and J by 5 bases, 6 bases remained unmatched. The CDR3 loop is CASSFRGGRHNEQFF. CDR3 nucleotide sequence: TGTGCCAGCAGCTTCCGGGGGGGCCGACACAATGAGCAGTTCTTC.

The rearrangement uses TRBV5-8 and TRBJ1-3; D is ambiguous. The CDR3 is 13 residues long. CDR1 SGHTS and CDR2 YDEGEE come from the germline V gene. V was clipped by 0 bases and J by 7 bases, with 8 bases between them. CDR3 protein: CASSLVVGNTIYF. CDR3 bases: TGTGCCAGCAGCTTGGTGGTCGGGAACACCATATATTTT. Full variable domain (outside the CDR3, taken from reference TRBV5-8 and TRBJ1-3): EAGVTQSPTHLIKTRGQQATLRCSPISGHTSVYWYQQALGLGLQFLLWYDEGEERNRGNFPPRFSGRQFPNYSSELNVNALELEDSALYLCASSLVVGNTIYFGEGSWLTVV.

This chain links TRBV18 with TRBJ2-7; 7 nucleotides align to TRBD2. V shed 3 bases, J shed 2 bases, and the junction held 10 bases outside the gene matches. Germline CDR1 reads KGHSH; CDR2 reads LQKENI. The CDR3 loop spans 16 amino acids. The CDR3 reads CASSPAGTNGTYEQYF. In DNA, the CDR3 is TGTGCCAGCTCACCGGCCGGGACTAACGGTACCTACGAGCAGTACTTC. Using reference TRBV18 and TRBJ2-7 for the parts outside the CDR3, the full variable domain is NAGVMQNPRHLVRRRGQEARLRCSPMKGHSHVYWYRQLPEEGLKFMVYLQKENIIDESGMPKERFSAEFPKEGPSILRIQQVVRGDSAAYFCASSPAGTNGTYEQYFGPGTRLTVT.

This CDR3 reads CASSLTGTPYGYTF. CDR3 nucleotides: TGTGCCAGCAGTTTGACAGGGACCCCCTATGGCTACACCTTC. V usage is TRBV28 and J usage is TRBJ1-2; 7 bases are shared with TRBD1. The CDR3 loop spans 14 amino acids. Germline CDR1 MDHEN, CDR2 SYDVKM. Trimming took 3 bases from V and 4 from J; bases not matched to a gene: 5.

The CDR3 loop is CASSLWGGSYGYTF. The CDR3 nucleotides read TGTGCCAGCAGTTTATGGGGAGGAAGCTATGGCTACACCTTC. V is TRBV27 and J is TRBJ1-2; no definite D call. CDR3 size: 14 residues. Germline loops: CDR1 MNHEY, CDR2 SMNVEV (reference sequence). The ends were cut back, 1 base at V and 4 bases at J, with 10 bases in the middle.

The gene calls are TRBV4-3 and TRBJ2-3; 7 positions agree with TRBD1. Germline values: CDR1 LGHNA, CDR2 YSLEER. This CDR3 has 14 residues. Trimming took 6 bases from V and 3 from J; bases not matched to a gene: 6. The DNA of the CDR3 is TGCGCCAGCAGTAGACAGGGAAGGACAGATACGCAGTATTTT. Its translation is CASSRQGRTDTQYF.

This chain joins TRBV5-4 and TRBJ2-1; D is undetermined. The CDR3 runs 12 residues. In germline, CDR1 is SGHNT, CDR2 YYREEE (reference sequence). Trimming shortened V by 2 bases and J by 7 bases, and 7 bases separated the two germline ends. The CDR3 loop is CASSLPLNEQFF. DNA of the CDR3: TGTGCCAGCAGCTTACCTCTAAATGAGCAGTTCTTC.

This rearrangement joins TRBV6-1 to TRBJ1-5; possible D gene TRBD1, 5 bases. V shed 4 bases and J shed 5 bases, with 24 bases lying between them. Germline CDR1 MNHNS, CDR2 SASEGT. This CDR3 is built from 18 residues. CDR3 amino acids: CASSVKVGGSRSDQPQHF. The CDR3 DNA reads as TGTGCCAGCAGTGTAAAAGTCGGGGGGTCCAGGTCGGATCAGCCCCAGCATTTT.

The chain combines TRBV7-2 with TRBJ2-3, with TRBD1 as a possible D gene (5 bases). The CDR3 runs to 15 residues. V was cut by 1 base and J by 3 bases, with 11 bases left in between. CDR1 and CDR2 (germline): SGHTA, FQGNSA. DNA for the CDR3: TGTGCCAGCAGCTTAGTCCAGGGTGGGACAGATACGCAGTATTTT. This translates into CASSLVQGGTDTQYF.

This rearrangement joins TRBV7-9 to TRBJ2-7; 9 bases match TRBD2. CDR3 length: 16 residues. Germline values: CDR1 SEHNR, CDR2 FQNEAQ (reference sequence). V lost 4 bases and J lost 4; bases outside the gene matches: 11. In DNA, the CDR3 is TGTGCCAGCAGCTCTACTCTAGCGGGACCTCTTTACGAGCAGTACTTC. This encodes CASSSTLAGPLYEQYF. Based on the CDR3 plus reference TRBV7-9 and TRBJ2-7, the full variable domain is DTGVSQNPRHKITKRGQNVTFRCDPISEHNRLYWYRQTLGQGPEFLTYFQNEAQLEKSRLLSDRFSAERPKGSFSTLEIQRTEQGDSAMYLCASSSTLAGPLYEQYFGPGTRLTVT.

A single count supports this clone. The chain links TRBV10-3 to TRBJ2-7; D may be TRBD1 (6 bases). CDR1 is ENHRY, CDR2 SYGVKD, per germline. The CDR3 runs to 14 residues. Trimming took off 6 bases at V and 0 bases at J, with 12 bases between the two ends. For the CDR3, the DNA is TGTGCCATCAGCGGACAGTTAAGCTCCTACGAGCAGTACTTC. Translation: CAISGQLSSYEQYF.

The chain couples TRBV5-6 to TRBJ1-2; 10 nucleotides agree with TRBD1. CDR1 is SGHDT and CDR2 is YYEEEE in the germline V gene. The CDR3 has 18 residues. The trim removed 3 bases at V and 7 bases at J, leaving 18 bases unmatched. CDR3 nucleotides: TGTGCCAGCAGCTCGGTTGACTCGACAGGGGGCAAACTAGGTGGCTACACCTTC. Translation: CASSSVDSTGGKLGGYTF.

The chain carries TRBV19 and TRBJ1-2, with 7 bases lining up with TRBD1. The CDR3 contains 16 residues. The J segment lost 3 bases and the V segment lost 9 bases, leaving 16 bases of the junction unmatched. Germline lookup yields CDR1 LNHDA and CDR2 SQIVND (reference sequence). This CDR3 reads CASYRDSDQVDYGYTF. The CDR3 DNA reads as TGTGCCAGCTACCGGGACAGCGACCAGGTGGACTATGGCTACACCTTC.

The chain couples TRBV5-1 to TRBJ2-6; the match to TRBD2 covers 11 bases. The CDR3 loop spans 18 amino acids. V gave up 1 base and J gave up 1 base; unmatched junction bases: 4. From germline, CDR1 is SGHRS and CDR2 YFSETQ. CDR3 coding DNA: TGCGCCAGCAGCTTGTTAGCGGGAGGGAGGTCTGGGGCCAACGTCCTGACTTTC. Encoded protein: CASSLLAGGRSGANVLTF.

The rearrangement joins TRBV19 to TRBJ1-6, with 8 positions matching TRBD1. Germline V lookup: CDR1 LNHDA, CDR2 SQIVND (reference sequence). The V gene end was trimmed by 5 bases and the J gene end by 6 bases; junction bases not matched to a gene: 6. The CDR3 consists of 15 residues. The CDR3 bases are TGTGCCAGTAGTGTGACAGGGGTTCCTAATTCACCCCTCCACTTT. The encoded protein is CASSVTGVPNSPLHF. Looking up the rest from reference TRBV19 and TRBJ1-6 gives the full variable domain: DGGITQSPKYLFRKEGQNVTLSCEQNLNHDAMYWYRQDPGQGLRLIYYSQIVNDFQKGDIAEGYSVSREKKESFPLTVTSAQKNPTAFYLCASSVTGVPNSPLHFGNGTRLTVT.

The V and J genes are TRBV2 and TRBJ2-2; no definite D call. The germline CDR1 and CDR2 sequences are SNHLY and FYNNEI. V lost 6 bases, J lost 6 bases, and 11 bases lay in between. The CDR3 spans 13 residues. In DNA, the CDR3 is TGTGCCAGCAGAGAATACACCGCCGGGGAGCTGTTTTTT. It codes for CASREYTAGELFF. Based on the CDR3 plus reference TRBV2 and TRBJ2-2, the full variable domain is EPEVTQTPSHQVTQMGQEVILRCVPISNHLYFYWYRQILGQKVEFLVSFYNNEISEKSEIFDDQFSVERPDGSNFTLKIRSTKLEDSAMYFCASREYTAGELFFGEGSRLTVL.

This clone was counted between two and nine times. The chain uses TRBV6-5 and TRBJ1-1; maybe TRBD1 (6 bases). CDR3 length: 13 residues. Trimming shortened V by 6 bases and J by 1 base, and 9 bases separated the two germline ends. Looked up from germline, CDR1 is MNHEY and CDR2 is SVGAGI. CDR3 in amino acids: CASRKTGNTEAFF. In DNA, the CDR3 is TGTGCCAGCAGGAAGACAGGGAACACTGAAGCTTTCTTT.

The CDR3 region is CASSLLGATTEAFF. CDR3 bases: TGCGCCAGCAGCTTGTTAGGGGCGACCACTGAAGCTTTCTTT. The chain uses TRBV5-1 and TRBJ1-1; D may be TRBD1 (5 bases). The V end was cut by 1 base, the J end by 4 bases, with 11 bases between. This CDR3 has 14 residues. Germline loops: CDR1 SGHRS, CDR2 YFSETQ.

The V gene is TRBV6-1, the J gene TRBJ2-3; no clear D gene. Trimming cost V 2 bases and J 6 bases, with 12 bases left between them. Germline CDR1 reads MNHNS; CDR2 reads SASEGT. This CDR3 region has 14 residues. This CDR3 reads CASSELGLGDTQYF. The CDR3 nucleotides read TGTGCCAGCAGTGAATTGGGCCTTGGGGATACGCAGTATTTT.

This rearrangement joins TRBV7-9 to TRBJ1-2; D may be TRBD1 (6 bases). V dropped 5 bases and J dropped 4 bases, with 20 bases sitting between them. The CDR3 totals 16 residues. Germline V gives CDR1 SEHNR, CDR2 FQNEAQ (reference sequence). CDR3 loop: CASSPQGLEASYGYTF. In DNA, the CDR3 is TGTGCCAGCAGCCCTCAGGGGCTCGAGGCTTCCTATGGCTACACCTTC.

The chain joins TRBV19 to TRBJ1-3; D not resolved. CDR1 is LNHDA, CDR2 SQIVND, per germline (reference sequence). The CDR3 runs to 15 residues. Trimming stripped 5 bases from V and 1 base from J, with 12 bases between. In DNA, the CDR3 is TGTGCCAGTAGTGGTTCGAGGGTTTCTGGAAACACCATATATTTT. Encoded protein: CASSGSRVSGNTIYF. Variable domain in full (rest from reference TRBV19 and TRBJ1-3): DGGITQSPKYLFRKEGQNVTLSCEQNLNHDAMYWYRQDPGQGLRLIYYSQIVNDFQKGDIAEGYSVSREKKESFPLTVTSAQKNPTAFYLCASSGSRVSGNTIYFGEGSWLTVV.

CDR3 coding DNA: TGTGCCAGCAGCTCCGGACTAGCGGGCGAGACCCAGTACTTC. Encoded protein: CASSSGLAGETQYF. V gene TRBV7-9 combines with J gene TRBJ2-5, with 11 bases aligning to TRBD2. The CDR3 is made up of 14 amino acids. J lost 5 bases, V lost 4 bases, and 3 bases had no gene match. The germline gives CDR1 SEHNR, CDR2 FQNEAQ (reference sequence). The full variable domain, completed using reference TRBV7-9 and TRBJ2-5, is DTGVSQNPRHKITKRGQNVTFRCDPISEHNRLYWYRQTLGQGPEFLTYFQNEAQLEKSRLLSDRFSAERPKGSFSTLEIQRTEQGDSAMYLCASSSGLAGETQYFGPGTRLLVL.

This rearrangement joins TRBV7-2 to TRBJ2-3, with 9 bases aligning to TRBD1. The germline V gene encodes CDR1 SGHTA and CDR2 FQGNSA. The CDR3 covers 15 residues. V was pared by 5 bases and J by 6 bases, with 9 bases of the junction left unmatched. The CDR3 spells CASSPSGTGTDTQYF. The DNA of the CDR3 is TGTGCCAGCAGCCCATCCGGGACAGGGACCGATACGCAGTATTTT.

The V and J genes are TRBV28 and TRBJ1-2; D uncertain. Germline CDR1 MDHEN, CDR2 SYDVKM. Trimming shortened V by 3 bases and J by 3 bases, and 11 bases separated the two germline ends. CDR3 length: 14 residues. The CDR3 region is CASSFAGLDYGYTF. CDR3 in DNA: TGTGCCAGCAGTTTTGCAGGTCTCGACTATGGCTACACCTTC.